The rows below give T cell receptor beta chains drawn from one sample of a study of cytomegalovirus exposure and HLA in healthy donors. Sequencing used immunoSEQ multiplex PCR; TCRdb keeps in-frame clones, though not all of them. The sample lists some 200,000 clones; 75% to 90% were seen once. Sequenced material: PBMCs. The receptor source for this set is a man aged 40-50 years in good health and CMV-seropositive. Both conserved end residues are part of each CDR3. D genes are given only for firm matches. The listing skips clone size in some rows; elsewhere it reads once, few, many or a size class.

TRBD2	14	TRBJ2-4	.	TRBV9	TGTGCCAGCAGCGTAGGGTCCGGGGAGGGCATTCAGTACTTC	CASSVGSGEGIQYF
.	15	TRBJ2-3	few	TRBV15	TGTGCCACCAGTGAATCACTACAGGGCACAGATACGCAGTATTTT	CATSESLQGTDTQYF
.	15	TRBJ1-1	.	TRBV27	TGTGCCAGCAGTTCTCGGTGGGTTGAGGGCACTGAAGCTTTCTTT	CASSSRWVEGTEAFF
.	18	TRBJ1-2	few	TRBV11-2	TGTGCCAGCAGCTTAGTTCGAGTGGCCGCGGGTCAACCATATGGCTACACCTTC	CASSLVRVAAGQPYGYTF
TRBD2	13	TRBJ2-7	.	TRBV28	TGTGCCAGCTGGGAGGGCCCCGTTCGGGAGCAGTACTTC	CASWEGPVREQYF
.	12	TRBJ1-1	.	TRBV30	TGTGCCTGGGCGGATATACACACTGAAGCTTTCTTT	CAWADIHTEAFF
.	13	TRBJ2-7	.	TRBV5-1	TGCGCCAGCAGCTACAGAAGCTCCTACGAGCAGTACTTC	CASSYRSSYEQYF
TRBD1	16	TRBJ2-2	once	TRBV11-1	TGTGCCAGCAGCTTAAGGAAGGGGGCGGACACCGGGGAGCTGTTTTTT	CASSLRKGADTGELFF
TRBD2	16	TRBJ2-3	few	TRBV6-6	TGTGCCAGCAGGGGGGCTCCGGGGGGGTTCACAGATACGCAGTATTTT	CASRGAPGGFTDTQYF
TRBD1	15	TRBJ1-1	.	TRBV28	TGTGCCAGCAGTTATCCCCAGGGGGGAAACACTGAAGCTTTCTTT	CASSYPQGGNTEAFF
.	12	TRBJ1-5	.	TRBV5-6	TGTGCCAGCAGCCTGAGTGGTCAGCCCCAGCATTTT	CASSLSGQPQHF
.	12	TRBJ2-5	.	TRBV6-5	TGTGCCAGCAGACGAAGGGAGGGGGCCCAGTACTTC	CASRRREGAQYF
TRBD1	15	TRBJ2-7	.	TRBV27	TGTGCCAGCAGTCATAGACAGGGGGCGCTCAACGAGCAGTACTTC	CASSHRQGALNEQYF
.	13	TRBJ1-1	.	TRBV6-6	TGTGCCAGCAGTTATCCAGGGTCCACTGAAGCTTTCTTT	CASSYPGSTEAFF
TRBD1	14	TRBJ1-4	.	TRBV19	TGTGCCAGTACCCCGACAGGGCGTCGGGAAAAACTGTTTTTT	CASTPTGRREKLFF
.	18	TRBJ2-3	.	TRBV7-2	TGTGCCAGCAGCTCGATCCTCCGCGGCGGCGGGGACACAGATACGCAGTATTTT	CASSSILRGGGDTDTQYF
.	11	TRBJ1-5	.	TRBV28	TGTGCCTGCGGTCTCAATCAGCCCCAGCATTTT	CACGLNQPQHF
.	16	TRBJ1-5	.	TRBV6-6	TGTGCCAGCAGTTACAGGCTCGGACAGTTCAATCAGCCCCAGCATTTT	CASSYRLGQFNQPQHF
.	13	TRBJ1-5	.	TRBV10-3	TGTGCCATCAGTGACGGGGGGAATCAGCCCCAGCATTTT	CAISDGGNQPQHF
.	13	TRBJ1-2	.	TRBV14	TGTGCCAGCAGTCGACAGGAAAACTATGGCTACACCTTC	CASSRQENYGYTF
.	16	TRBJ2-5	.	TRBV7-6	TGTGCCAGCAGCCGAGGGTCTCCTCAAGGGCAAGAGACCCAGTACTTC	CASSRGSPQGQETQYF
.	13	TRBJ1-2	.	TRBV29-1	TGCAGCGTTGAATGGAGGGGCCGGGGAGGCTACACCTTC	CSVEWRGRGGYTF
TRBD1	15	TRBJ1-2	.	TRBV28	TGTGCCAGCAGTTTAGGGGACAGGGAGATCTATGGCTACACCTTC	CASSLGDREIYGYTF
TRBD2	16	TRBJ2-7	.	TRBV5-1	TGCGCCAGCAGCTTCGGTTTTGGCGGGGGGGCTGACGAGCAGTACTTC	CASSFGFGGGADEQYF
.	14	TRBJ2-2	.	TRBV10-2	TGCGCCAGCAGTGTAACGGGGGACACCGGGGAGCTGTTTTTT	CASSVTGDTGELFF
.	14	TRBJ1-5	few	TRBV19	TGTGCCAGTAGTAGAGGGAGGGCCGATCAGCCCCAGCATTTT	CASSRGRADQPQHF
TRBD1	17	TRBJ2-7	few	TRBV28	TGTGCCAGCAGTCCTTTTTTCCCGGGACAGAGCTCCTACGAGCAGTACTTC	CASSPFFPGQSSYEQYF
TRBD2	18	TRBJ2-3	.	TRBV27	TGTGCCAGCAGTCCCTACCAGGCCCTAGCGGGGAACACAGATACGCAGTATTTT	CASSPYQALAGNTDTQYF
TRBD1	16	TRBJ1-2	.	TRBV7-9	TGTGCCAGCAGCCGCATTACCGGGACAGGGGGCCATGGCTACACCTTC	CASSRITGTGGHGYTF
TRBD2	16	TRBJ2-7	.	TRBV7-2	TGTGCCAGTTCCCGGGTAGCGGGGGGGAGCTCCTACGAGCAGTACTTC	CASSRVAGGSSYEQYF
.	15	TRBJ1-4	.	TRBV7-2	TGTGCCAGCAGCGTTTCACCGGGGGAAAATGAAAAACTGTTTTTT	CASSVSPGENEKLFF
TRBD1	15	TRBJ2-7	once	TRBV6-1	TGTGCCAGCAGTGAAACGTTACAGGGGGCCTACGAGCAGTACTTC	CASSETLQGAYEQYF
TRBD2	14	TRBJ2-7	.	TRBV19	TGTGCCAGTAGTGCACTAGCGGGGGTTGATGAGCAGTACTTC	CASSALAGVDEQYF
.	14	TRBJ2-1	.	TRBV21-1	TGTGCCAGCAGCACAATACTAGCGGGGGGGCCGTTGTTCTTC	CASSTILAGGPLFF
TRBD2	14	TRBJ2-7	.	TRBV7-9	TGTGCCAGCAGCAGGACTAGCGGGGGAAGCGAGCAGTACTTC	CASSRTSGGSEQYF
TRBD2	16	TRBJ2-3	few	TRBV5-1	TGCGCCAGCAGCTTGGCCCTAGCGGGGCTCACAGATACGCAGTATTTT	CASSLALAGLTDTQYF